The 14 T cell receptor beta chains reported below all come from one sample, sequenced in a study of T cell responses to AZD1222 COVID-19 vaccine. Clones were read by immunoSEQ multiplex PCR, and TCRdb kept only the in-frame ones, dropping some. The table includes 150,000 to 200,000 clones, 70% to 90% detected once. The sequenced sample was peripheral blood, obtained 28 days after the second AZD1222 dose. The origin of the receptors is an adult who received the AZD1222 COVID-19 vaccine.

The genes are TRBV3-1 (or the pseudogene TRBV3-2) and TRBJ2-7; weak D call: TRBD2 (7 bases). The CDR3 covers 15 residues. Germline V gene lookup returns CDR1 LGHDT and CDR2 YNNKEL (reference sequence). Trimming cost V 4 bases and J 0 bases, with 13 bases left between them. The CDR3: CASSRAGAPSYEQYF. The CDR3 coding sequence is TGTGCCAGCAGCCGGGCGGGGGCCCCCTCCTACGAGCAGTACTTC.

The genes are TRBV27 and TRBJ1-1; maybe TRBD1 (6 bases). The CDR3 length is 17 residues. Germline lookup yields CDR1 MNHEY and CDR2 SMNVEV (reference sequence). The ends were cut back, 1 base at V and 3 bases at J, with 18 bases in the middle. In DNA form, the CDR3 reads TGTGCCAGCAGTTTATACCCGGGGGGCCAAAGTGACACTGAAGCTTTCTTT. Its protein product is CASSLYPGGQSDTEAFF.

The chain joins TRBV5-8 to TRBJ1-3, with 7 bases fitting TRBD1. The length of the CDR3 is 16 residues. Germline loops: CDR1 SGHTS, CDR2 YDEGEE. V lost 4 bases and J lost 4; bases outside the gene matches: 11. The CDR3 sequence is CASSPTTGPGGNTIYF. As DNA, the CDR3 is TGTGCCAGCAGCCCGACGACAGGGCCGGGGGGAAACACCATATATTTT.

This chain links TRBV7-9 with TRBJ1-2; no clear D gene. Germline V gene data show CDR1 as SEHNR and CDR2 as FQNEAQ (reference sequence). The CDR3 is 16 amino acids. Trimming removed 5 bases at V and 0 bases at J, with 16 bases between. The CDR3 loop reads CASSQDIQWPNYGYTF. The CDR3 DNA follows: TGTGCCAGCAGCCAAGATATACAGTGGCCTAACTATGGCTACACCTTC.

This clone has just one count. The V and J genes are TRBV3-1 (or the pseudogene TRBV3-2) and TRBJ1-2, with D unresolved. The V gene's germline CDR1 is LGHDT and CDR2 YNNKEL (reference sequence). The CDR3 length is 12 residues. Trimming took 1 base from V and 9 from J, leaving 9 bases between them. Written as DNA, the CDR3 is TGTGCCAGCAGCCAAGGGGCTATCAGCTACACCTTC. Translation: CASSQGAISYTF.

This clone showed up just once. The rearrangement joins TRBV2 to TRBJ1-1, with a tentative D call TRBD1 (5 bases). Trimming took 0 bases from V and 4 from J, leaving 18 bases between them. Germline assignment: CDR1 SNHLY and CDR2 FYNNEI. The CDR3 sequence is 17 residues long. CDR3 residues: CASSEALPGPEGTEAFF. The CDR3 DNA sequence: TGTGCCAGCAGTGAAGCGCTTCCGGGGCCCGAGGGCACTGAAGCTTTCTTT.

DNA for the CDR3: TGTGCCAGTAGTTTTTCTAGGGACAGTCATCAGCCCCAGCATTTT. It codes for CASSFSRDSHQPQHF. The chain joins TRBV19 to TRBJ1-5, with TRBD1 identical over 7 bases. The CDR3 length is 15 residues. Germline loops: CDR1 LNHDA, CDR2 SQIVND (reference sequence). After removal of 5 bases from V and 5 bases from J, the junction contained 9 bases not matched to a gene.

The chain links TRBV7-9 to TRBJ1-4; no definite D call. CDR3 length: 14 residues. CDR1 SEHNR and CDR2 FQNEAQ come from the germline V gene (reference sequence). The V and J ends lost 3 bases and 7 bases respectively, with 12 bases between them. CDR3 loop: CASSFDGNSEKLFF. CDR3 bases: TGTGCCAGCAGCTTCGATGGAAATAGTGAAAAACTGTTTTTT.

This clone was seen only a few times. The chain combines TRBV30 with TRBJ1-2, with 10 nucleotides matching TRBD1. The length of the CDR3 is 12 residues. With V trimmed by 5 bases and J by 5 bases, 2 bases remained unmatched. Germline lookup yields CDR1 GTSNPN and CDR2 SVGIG (reference sequence). DNA of the CDR3: TGTGCCTGGGACAGGGGGCCTTATGGCTACACCTTC. Protein sequence: CAWDRGPYGYTF.

This chain uses TRBV10-3 with TRBJ2-7; D possibly corresponds to TRBD1 (5 bases). The V gene lost 0 bases and the J gene lost 3 bases, with 9 bases spanning the gap. Germline CDR1 and CDR2: ENHRY and SYGVKD. This CDR3 has 14 amino acids. The CDR3 DNA reads TGTGCCATCAGTGAGTCGGGGCGTAACTACGAGCAGTACTTC. The encoded protein is CAISESGRNYEQYF.

This chain joins TRBV7-2 and TRBJ1-5; D unresolved. Germline V gene sequence: CDR1 SGHTA, CDR2 FQGNSA. CDR3 length equals 13 residues. Trimming stripped 5 bases from V and 9 bases from J, with 14 bases between. The CDR3 bases are TGTGCCAGCAGCAATCCTCCTAGTGGGCCCCAGCATTTT. Translated, it gives CASSNPPSGPQHF.

The chain has TRBV6-5 and TRBJ1-5; 8 bases map to TRBD1. The CDR3 has 11 residues. V lost 8 bases, J lost 7 bases, and 1 base stayed unmatched. In germline, CDR1 is MNHEY, CDR2 SVGAGI. The CDR3 DNA sequence: TGTGCCAGCGGGGACAGGCAGCCCCAGCATTTT. This gives the protein CASGDRQPQHF.

The chain has TRBV10-3 and TRBJ1-2; 7 nucleotides align to TRBD1. This CDR3 contains 14 residues. Germline V gives CDR1 ENHRY, CDR2 SYGVKD. V lost 4 bases to trimming and J lost 5 bases; unmatched junction nucleotides: 7. This CDR3 is CAISVDRELYGYTF. CDR3 in DNA: TGTGCCATCAGTGTTGACAGGGAGCTTTATGGCTACACCTTC.

The chain carries TRBV11-2 and TRBJ2-6, with a tentative D call TRBD1 (5 bases). Trimming removed 3 bases from V and 9 bases from J, with 6 bases in between. CDR3 size: 12 residues. Per the germline V gene, CDR1 is SGHAT and CDR2 is FQNNGV. DNA for the CDR3: TGTGCCAGCAGCTTGCAGGGCAACGTCCTGACTTTC. This encodes CASSLQGNVLTF.